This T cell receptor beta chain was captured in a study of T cell responses to AZD1222 COVID-19 vaccine. This clone was observed a single time. This table comes from immunoSEQ multiplex PCR, and its TCRdb copy is limited to in-frame clones, with some not included. The sample has some 150,000 clones, roughly 88% seen once. Germline CDR1 reads MNHNY; CDR2 reads SVGAGI (reference sequence). This CDR3 comprises 16 residues. V was pared by 2 bases and J by 8 bases, with 19 bases between. This chain joins TRBV6-6 and TRBJ1-3; TRBD1 is a possible D gene (5 bases). This TCR was sampled from an adult in good health. Source: peripheral blood, taken on day 0 of MenACWY control vaccination. Here the CDR3 DNA reads TGTGCCAGCAGTTACCCGCCGTGGGACCGAGAGCACACCATATATTTT. This gives the protein CASSYPPWDREHTIYF.